The present T cell receptor (beta chain) was sequenced within a study of blood T cell repertoires in COVID-19. The data were produced by immunoSEQ multiplex PCR, yet TCRdb's version contains in-frame clones alone and is incomplete. The sample contains roughly 230,000 clones, about four fifths of which appear only once. Recruits, aged 18 to 89 years, lived in 20 to 30 US areas. This CDR3 has 15 amino acids. Trimming stripped 1 base from V and 1 base from J, with 8 bases between. Germline V gene sequence: CDR1 SGHTA, CDR2 FQGNSA. This clone was recorded once. The same CDR3 can be traced to other DNA sequences in this sample.

The material sequenced was PBMCs or T cells enriched from blood (not recorded which). This clonotype was sampled from a man aged 50-59 years who had recovered from COVID-19. This rearrangement joins TRBV7-2 to TRBJ1-3; D is possibly TRBD1 (6 bases). CDR3 sequence (DNA): TGTGCCAGCAGCTTAGGCAGGGGTTCTGGAAACACCATATATTTT. This sequence encodes CASSLGRGSGNTIYF.